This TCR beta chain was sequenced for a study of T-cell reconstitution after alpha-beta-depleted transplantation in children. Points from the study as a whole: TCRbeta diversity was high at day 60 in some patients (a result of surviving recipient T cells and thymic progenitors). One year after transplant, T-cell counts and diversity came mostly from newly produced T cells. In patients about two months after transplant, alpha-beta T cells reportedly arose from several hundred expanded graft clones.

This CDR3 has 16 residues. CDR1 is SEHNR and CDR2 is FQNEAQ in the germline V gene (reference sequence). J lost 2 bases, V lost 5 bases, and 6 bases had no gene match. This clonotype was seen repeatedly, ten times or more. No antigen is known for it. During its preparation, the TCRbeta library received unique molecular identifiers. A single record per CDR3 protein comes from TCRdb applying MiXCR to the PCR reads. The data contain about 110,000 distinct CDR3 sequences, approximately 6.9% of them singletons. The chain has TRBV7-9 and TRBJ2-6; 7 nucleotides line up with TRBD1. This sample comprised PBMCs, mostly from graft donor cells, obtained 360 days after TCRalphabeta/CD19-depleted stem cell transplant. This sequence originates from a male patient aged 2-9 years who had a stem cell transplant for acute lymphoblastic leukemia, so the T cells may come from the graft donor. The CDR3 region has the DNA TGTGCCAGCAGCCTGGACAGGAAAGCTGGGGCCAACGTCCTGACTTTC. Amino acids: CASSLDRKAGANVLTF.